This T cell receptor beta chain was captured in a study of T cell repertoires in aging, cancer and after chemotherapy. About the study: Donor ages fell into six groups from 30 or younger up to 70 or older. Healthy donor repertoires were recorded over several months to years and showed clear clonal overlap. Study-wide results and caveats: In each cancer cohort, median generation probability increased across chemotherapy, suggesting thymic output rebounded. Age-matched healthy donors had significantly more diverse, less clonal blood TCR repertoires than untreated cancer patients.

Trimming cost V 2 bases and J 0 bases, with 8 bases left between them. The germline gives CDR1 SEHNR, CDR2 FQNEAQ (reference sequence). The CDR3 spans 15 residues. Amplification of TCR beta used genomic DNA extracted from peripheral blood. On this clonotype itself: What it binds is unknown.

TRB rearrangements spanning V, D and J were amplified using mixed TRB-A/B primers. TCRdb ran MiXCR on the multiplex PCR reads and lists one entry per CDR3 protein. The data show about 8,200 distinct CDR3 sequences, 25% to 35% seen once. This chain joins TRBV7-9 and TRBJ1-3; D gene uncertain. The sample comprised blood. The receptor was isolated from a human donor in good health. The CDR3 is CASSLQSHSGNTIYF. CDR3 bases: TGTGCCAGCAGCTTACAGTCTCACTCTGGAAACACCATATATTTT.